Sequencing of this TCR beta chain was carried out in a study of T cell clones after liver transplantation. About the research overall: Post-transplant blood was tracked for graft-donor-reactive T cell clones identified in a pre-transplant mixed lymphocyte reaction. Standard immunosuppression, with no induction, continued until 12-24 months after transplant. Graft-donor-reactive sequences were compared with third-party-reactive TCRbeta sequences from pre-transplant mixed lymphocyte reactions. Study-level points and caveats: Rather than being deleted, graft donor-reactive T cells may have moved into the graft.

As for this clone: The target antigen is unknown.

The CDR3 sequence is 11 residues long. Germline-derived CDR1 and CDR2 are DFQATT and SNEGSKA (reference sequence). V gave up 6 bases and J gave up 10 bases, with 13 bases separating them. TCRdb's copy holds only in-frame clones and misses some; the assay was immunoSEQ multiplex PCR. The sample has around 110,000 clones, approximately 90% seen once. The rearrangement uses TRBV20-1 and TRBJ2-1, with a possible D match to TRBD2 (6 bases). The origin of this receptor is a human patient who received a liver transplant. Part of the T cell pool may stem from the graft donor. The sample here was CD4+ T cells from blood, taken 12 months after liver transplant. The CDR3 reads CSASGSLEQFF. DNA of the CDR3: TGCAGTGCCTCCGGGAGTTTGGAGCAGTTCTTC.